Listed here are 14 T cell receptor beta chains from one sample, sequenced in a study of blood T cell repertoires in COVID-19. The protocol was immunoSEQ multiplex PCR, while the TCRdb copy is restricted to in-frame clones and leaves out a portion. The sample yields over 150,000 clones, around four fifths seen once. Sequencing was done on a sample of peripheral blood. The receptors were sampled from a woman aged 40 to 49 with COVID-19, enrolled during active disease.

The gene calls are TRBV27 and TRBJ2-3, with 9 bases identical to TRBD2. In germline, CDR1 is MNHEY, CDR2 SMNVEV (reference sequence). Unmatched junction bases numbered 9, after V lost 3 bases and J lost 5 bases. The CDR3 is 16 amino acids. CDR3 in amino acids: CASSFLAGPRIDTQYF. As DNA, the CDR3 is TGTGCCAGCAGTTTCCTAGCGGGACCCCGAATAGATACGCAGTATTTT.

The chain carries TRBV4-1 and TRBJ1-1; 7 bases are shared with TRBD1. Germline-derived CDR1 and CDR2 are MGHRA and YSYEKL. The CDR3 loop spans 15 amino acids. V lost 0 bases, J lost 11 bases, and 12 bases stayed unmatched. The CDR3 DNA is TGCGCCAGCAGCCAAGATCCGGCAGGGGGTCTGTCGGCTTTCTTT. Translating gives CASSQDPAGGLSAFF.

The chain employs TRBV27 and TRBJ1-6; a possible D gene is TRBD1 (5 bases). The CDR3 runs to 16 residues. Trimming took off 7 bases at V and 7 bases at J, with 20 bases between the two ends. CDR1 and CDR2 from the germline V gene are MNHEY and SMNVEV (reference sequence). The CDR3: CASTRRGTERNSPLHF. The CDR3 DNA reads as TGTGCCAGCACCCGTCGGGGGACGGAAAGGAATTCACCCCTCCACTTT.

The chain joins TRBV21-1 to TRBJ1-2. TRBV21-1 is a recognized pseudogene. This CDR3 has 16 amino acids. The chain's CDR3 is CASSLGERGNNYGYTF. CDR3 DNA: TGTGCCAGCAGCCTGGGAGAGCGGGGGAATAACTATGGCTACACCTTC.

This chain uses TRBV2 with TRBJ1-1; perhaps TRBD1 as D (5 bases). The CDR3 has 14 residues. Per germline, CDR1 SNHLY and CDR2 FYNNEI. Trimming pared 4 bases from V and 5 bases from J, leaving 14 bases between. The CDR3 DNA reads TGTGCCAGCAGTGCGAGGAGGGGCTGGACTGAAGCTTTCTTT. This translates into CASSARRGWTEAFF.

This clone has only one observation. The chain carries TRBV4-1 and TRBJ1-5; 8 bases are shared with TRBD1. CDR3 length equals 17 residues. Germline values: CDR1 MGHRA, CDR2 YSYEKL. V dropped 0 bases and J dropped 3; count of bases not matched to a gene: 7. The CDR3 coding sequence is TGCGCCAGCAGCCAAGACGTTAACAGGGGGATCAATCAGCCCCAGCATTTT. Its translation: CASSQDVNRGINQPQHF.

The V gene is TRBV6-4, the J gene TRBJ2-1; 10 nucleotides agree with TRBD2. The germline CDR1 and CDR2 sequences are MRHNA and SNTAGT. V trimming: 2 bases; J trimming: 1 base; junction bases outside the gene matches: 5. CDR3 length: 17 residues. CDR3 protein: CASSDPGLADSYNEQFF. As DNA, the CDR3 is TGTGCCAGCAGTGACCCCGGACTAGCGGATTCCTACAATGAGCAGTTCTTC.

CDR3: CAISDVGGLGNQPQHF. Here the CDR3 DNA reads TGTGCCATCAGTGACGTCGGGGGGCTGGGTAATCAGCCCCAGCATTTT. The chain combines TRBV10-3 with TRBJ1-5; a weak D match, TRBD1 (6 bases). The CDR3 loop spans 16 amino acids. Germline-derived CDR1 and CDR2 are ENHRY and SYGVKD. V lost 3 bases and J lost 4, with 16 bases in between.

This chain joins TRBV7-6 and TRBJ1-1; D unclear. Trimming cost V 3 bases and J 3 bases, with 11 bases left between them. Per germline, CDR1 SGHVS and CDR2 FNYEAQ. This CDR3 is built from 14 residues. CDR3 nucleotides: TGTGCCAGCAGCTTTTATAGCAGCGACACTGAAGCTTTCTTT. Translating it yields CASSFYSSDTEAFF.

This clone was seen only once. This sequence joins TRBV19 and TRBJ1-2; 8 nucleotides align to TRBD1. CDR1 is LNHDA and CDR2 is SQIVND in the germline V gene (reference sequence). J gave up 7 bases and V 7 bases, and 8 bases lay outside the gene matches. This CDR3 is 13 amino acids long. The CDR3 nucleotides read TGTGCCAGTACCTTTGACAGGGGAAGTGGCTACACCTTC. Protein sequence: CASTFDRGSGYTF.

The chain couples TRBV12-5 to TRBJ2-5; 8 bases align to TRBD1. Germline V lookup: CDR1 LGHNT, CDR2 FRNRAP. The V and J ends lost 5 bases and 4 bases, in that order; junction bases with no gene match: 15. The CDR3 spans 17 residues. CDR3 coding DNA: TGTGCTAGTGGTCCCCGACAGGGGCAGAGGTTTGGAGAGACCCAGTACTTC. Translated, it gives CASGPRQGQRFGETQYF.

The CDR3 loop is CATSGDKVDEQFF. In DNA, the CDR3 is TGTGCGACAAGCGGGGACAAGGTCGATGAGCAGTTCTTC. The chain recombines TRBV19 with TRBJ2-1; D may be TRBD2 (7 bases). Per the germline V gene, CDR1 is LNHDA and CDR2 is SQIVND (reference sequence). The CDR3 is 13 residues long.

This chain links TRBV19 with TRBJ1-2; D is possibly TRBD1 (5 bases). Trimming took off 5 bases at V and 8 bases at J, with 9 bases between the two ends. Germline assignment: CDR1 LNHDA and CDR2 SQIVND (reference sequence). The CDR3 sequence is 11 residues long. The CDR3 is CASSLGRGYTF. The CDR3 DNA reads TGTGCCAGTAGTCTGGGGCGAGGCTACACCTTC.

This clone was detected once. The chain carries TRBV4-1 and TRBJ1-3, with 7 bases fitting TRBD1. Germline V CDR1 and CDR2: MGHRA, YSYEKL. The CDR3 length is 17 residues. J was trimmed by 0 bases and V by 4 bases; bases with no gene match: 9. DNA for the CDR3: TGCGCCAGCAGCCTCGGCCGGACAGGTCTCTCTGGAAACACCATATATTTT. Protein: CASSLGRTGLSGNTIYF.